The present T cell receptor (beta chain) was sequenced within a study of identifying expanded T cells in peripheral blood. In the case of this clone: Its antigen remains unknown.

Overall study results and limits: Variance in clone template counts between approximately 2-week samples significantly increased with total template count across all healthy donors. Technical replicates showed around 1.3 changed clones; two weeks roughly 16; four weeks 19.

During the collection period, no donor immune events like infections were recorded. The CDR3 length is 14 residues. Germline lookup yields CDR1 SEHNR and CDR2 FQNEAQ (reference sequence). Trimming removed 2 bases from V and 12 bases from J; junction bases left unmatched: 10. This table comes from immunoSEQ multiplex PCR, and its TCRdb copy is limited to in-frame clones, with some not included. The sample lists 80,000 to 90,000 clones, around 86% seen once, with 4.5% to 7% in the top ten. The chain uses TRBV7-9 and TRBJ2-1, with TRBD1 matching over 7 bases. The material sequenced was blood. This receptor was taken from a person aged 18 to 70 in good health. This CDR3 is CASSLRGQNDWQFF. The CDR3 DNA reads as TGTGCCAGCAGCTTAAGGGGGCAGAACGATTGGCAGTTCTTC.